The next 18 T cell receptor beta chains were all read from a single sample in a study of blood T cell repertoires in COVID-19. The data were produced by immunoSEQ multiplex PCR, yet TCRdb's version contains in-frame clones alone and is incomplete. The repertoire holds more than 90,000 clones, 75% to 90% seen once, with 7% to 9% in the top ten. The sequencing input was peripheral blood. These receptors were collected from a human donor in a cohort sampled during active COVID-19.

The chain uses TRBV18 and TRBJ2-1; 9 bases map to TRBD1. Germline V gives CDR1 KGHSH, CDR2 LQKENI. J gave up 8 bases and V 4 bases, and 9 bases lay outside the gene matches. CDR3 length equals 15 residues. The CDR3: CASSQTGQGVDEQFF. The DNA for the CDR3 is TGTGCCAGCTCACAAACGGGACAGGGTGTCGATGAGCAGTTCTTC.

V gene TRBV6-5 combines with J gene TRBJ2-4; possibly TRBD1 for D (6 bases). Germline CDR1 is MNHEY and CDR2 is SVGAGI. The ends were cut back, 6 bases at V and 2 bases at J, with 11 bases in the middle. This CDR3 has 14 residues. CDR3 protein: CASSDQGTKNIQYF. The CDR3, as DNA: TGTGCCAGCAGCGATCAGGGGACCAAAAACATTCAGTACTTC.

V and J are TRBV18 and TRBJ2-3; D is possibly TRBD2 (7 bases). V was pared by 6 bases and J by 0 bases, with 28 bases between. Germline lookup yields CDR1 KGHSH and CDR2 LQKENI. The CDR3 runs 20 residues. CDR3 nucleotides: TGTGCCAGCTCGACACGGGGGGCAGGGGCGAGAACTACAAGCACAGATACGCAGTATTTT. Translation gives CASSTRGAGARTTSTDTQYF.

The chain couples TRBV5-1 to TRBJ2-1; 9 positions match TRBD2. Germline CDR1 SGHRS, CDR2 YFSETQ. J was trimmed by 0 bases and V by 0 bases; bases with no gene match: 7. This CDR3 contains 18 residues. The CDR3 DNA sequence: TGCGCCAGCAGCTTGGTTGGAGCGGGGGGACCCTCCTACAATGAGCAGTTCTTC. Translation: CASSLVGAGGPSYNEQFF.

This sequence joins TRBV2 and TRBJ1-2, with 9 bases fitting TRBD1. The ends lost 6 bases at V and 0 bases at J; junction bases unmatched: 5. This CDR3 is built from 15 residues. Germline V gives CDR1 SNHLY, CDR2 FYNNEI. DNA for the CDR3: TGTGCCAGCAGCCTTCGACAGGGGGCTAACTATGGCTACACCTTC. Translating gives CASSLRQGANYGYTF.

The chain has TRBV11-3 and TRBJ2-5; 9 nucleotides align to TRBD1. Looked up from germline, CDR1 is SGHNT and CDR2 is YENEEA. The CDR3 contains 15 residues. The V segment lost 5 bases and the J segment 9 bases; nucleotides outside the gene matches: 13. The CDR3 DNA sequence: TGTGCCAGCAGCACGCGGACAGGGGCCTCCGGGCCCCAGTACTTC. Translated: CASSTRTGASGPQYF.

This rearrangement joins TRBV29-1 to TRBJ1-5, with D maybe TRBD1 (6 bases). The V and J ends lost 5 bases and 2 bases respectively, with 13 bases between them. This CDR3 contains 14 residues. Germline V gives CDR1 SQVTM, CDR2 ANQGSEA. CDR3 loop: CSVNTGLGNQPQHF. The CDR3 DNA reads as TGCAGCGTTAACACAGGGTTGGGCAATCAGCCCCAGCATTTT.

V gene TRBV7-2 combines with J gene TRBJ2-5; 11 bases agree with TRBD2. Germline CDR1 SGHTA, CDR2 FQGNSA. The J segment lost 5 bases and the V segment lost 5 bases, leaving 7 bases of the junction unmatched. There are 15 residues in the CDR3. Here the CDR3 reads CASSSDSGRGETQYF. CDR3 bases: TGTGCCAGCAGCAGTGATAGCGGGAGGGGGGAGACCCAGTACTTC.

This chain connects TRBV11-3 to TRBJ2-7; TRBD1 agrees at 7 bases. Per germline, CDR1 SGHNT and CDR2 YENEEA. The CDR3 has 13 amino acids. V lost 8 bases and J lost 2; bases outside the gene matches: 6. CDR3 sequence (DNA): TGTGCCAGCCACAGGGGCGGCACCTACGAGCAGTACTTC. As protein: CASHRGGTYEQYF.

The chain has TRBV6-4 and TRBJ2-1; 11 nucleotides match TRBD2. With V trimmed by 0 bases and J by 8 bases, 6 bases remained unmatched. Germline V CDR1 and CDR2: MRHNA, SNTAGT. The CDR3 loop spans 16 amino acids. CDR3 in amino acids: CASSDSSSGGAHEQFF. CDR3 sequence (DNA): TGTGCCAGCAGTGACTCGAGTAGCGGGGGGGCGCATGAGCAGTTCTTC.

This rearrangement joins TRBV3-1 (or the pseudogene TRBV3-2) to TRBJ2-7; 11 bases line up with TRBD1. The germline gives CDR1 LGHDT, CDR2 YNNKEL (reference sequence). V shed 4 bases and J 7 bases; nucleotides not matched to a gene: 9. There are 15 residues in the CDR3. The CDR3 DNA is TGTGCCAGCAGCCTCTTGGACAGGGGGCTTGGGGAGCAGTACTTC. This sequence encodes CASSLLDRGLGEQYF.

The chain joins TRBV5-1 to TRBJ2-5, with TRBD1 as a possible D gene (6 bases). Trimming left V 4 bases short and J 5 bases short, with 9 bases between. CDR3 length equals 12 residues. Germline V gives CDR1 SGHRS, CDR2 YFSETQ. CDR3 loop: CASSVQGETQYF. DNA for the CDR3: TGCGCCAGCAGCGTCCAGGGGGAGACCCAGTACTTC.

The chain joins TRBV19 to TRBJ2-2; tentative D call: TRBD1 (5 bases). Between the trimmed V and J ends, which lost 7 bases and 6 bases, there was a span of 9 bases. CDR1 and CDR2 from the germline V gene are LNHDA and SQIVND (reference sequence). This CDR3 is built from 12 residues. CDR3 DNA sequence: TGTGCCAGTAAAAGGGGCTCCGGGGAGCTGTTTTTT. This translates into CASKRGSGELFF.

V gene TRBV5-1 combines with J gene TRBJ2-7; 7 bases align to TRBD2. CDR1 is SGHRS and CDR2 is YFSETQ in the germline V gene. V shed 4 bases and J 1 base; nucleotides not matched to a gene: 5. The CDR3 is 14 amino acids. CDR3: CASSASGKSYEQYF. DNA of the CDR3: TGCGCCAGCAGCGCAAGCGGGAAATCCTACGAGCAGTACTTC.

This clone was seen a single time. The CDR3 here is CASSLVGGQPQHF. CDR3 nucleotide sequence: TGTGCCAGCAGCTTAGTGGGGGGTCAGCCCCAGCATTTT. The chain combines TRBV7-8 with TRBJ1-5; D might be TRBD1 (5 bases). Germline CDR1 reads SGHVS; CDR2 reads FQNEAQ. Trimming stripped 1 base from V and 6 bases from J, with 7 bases between. CDR3 size: 13 residues.

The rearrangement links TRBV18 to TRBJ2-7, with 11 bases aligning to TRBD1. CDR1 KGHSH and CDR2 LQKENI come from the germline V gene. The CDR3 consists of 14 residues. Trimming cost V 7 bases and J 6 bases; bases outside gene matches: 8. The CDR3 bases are TGTGCCAGCTGCGCGTGGACAGGGGGCCTCGAGCAGTACTTC. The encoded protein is CASCAWTGGLEQYF. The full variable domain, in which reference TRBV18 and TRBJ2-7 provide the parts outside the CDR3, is NAGVMQNPRHLVRRRGQEARLRCSPMKGHSHVYWYRQLPEEGLKFMVYLQKENIIDESGMPKERFSAEFPKEGPSILRIQQVVRGDSAAYFCASCAWTGGLEQYFGPGTRLTVT.

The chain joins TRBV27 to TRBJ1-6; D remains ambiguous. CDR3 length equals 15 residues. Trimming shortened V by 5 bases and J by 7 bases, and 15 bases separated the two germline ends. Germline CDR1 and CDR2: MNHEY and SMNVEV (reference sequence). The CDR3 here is CASSPQEGRNSPLHF. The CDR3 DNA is TGTGCCAGCAGTCCCCAGGAGGGTAGGAATTCACCCCTCCACTTT.

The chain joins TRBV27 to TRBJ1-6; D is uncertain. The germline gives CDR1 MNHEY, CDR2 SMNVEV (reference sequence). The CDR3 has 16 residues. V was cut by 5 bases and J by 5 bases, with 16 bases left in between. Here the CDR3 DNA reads TGTGCCAGCAGTACCCCAAATCGCGGCAATAATTCACCCCTCCACTTT. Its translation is CASSTPNRGNNSPLHF.